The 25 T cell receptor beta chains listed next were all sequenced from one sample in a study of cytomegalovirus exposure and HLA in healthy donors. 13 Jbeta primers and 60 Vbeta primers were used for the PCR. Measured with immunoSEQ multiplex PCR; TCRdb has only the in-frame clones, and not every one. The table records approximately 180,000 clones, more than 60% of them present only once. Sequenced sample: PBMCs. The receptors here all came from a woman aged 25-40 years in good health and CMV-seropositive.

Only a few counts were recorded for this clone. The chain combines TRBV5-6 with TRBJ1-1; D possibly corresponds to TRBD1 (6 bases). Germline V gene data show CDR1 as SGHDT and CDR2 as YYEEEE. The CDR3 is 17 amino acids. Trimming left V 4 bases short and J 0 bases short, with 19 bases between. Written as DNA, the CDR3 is TGTGCCAGCAGCCCGGATGTTGGGGGCAACATGAACACTGAAGCTTTCTTT. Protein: CASSPDVGGNMNTEAFF.

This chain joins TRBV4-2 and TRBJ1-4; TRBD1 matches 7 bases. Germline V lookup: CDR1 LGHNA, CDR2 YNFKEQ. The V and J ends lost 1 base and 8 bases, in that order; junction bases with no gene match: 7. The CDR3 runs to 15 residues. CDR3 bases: TGTGCCAGCAGCCAAGGGGGCAGGGGGGTGGAAAAACTGTTTTTT. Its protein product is CASSQGGRGVEKLFF.

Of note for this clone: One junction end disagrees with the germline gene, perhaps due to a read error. In DNA form, the CDR3 reads TGTGTCAGCAGCCCTCTTCAGATGGGAGAACCTCGTAATGAGCAGTTCTTC. Its translation: CVSSPLQMGEPRNEQFF. This rearrangement joins TRBV9 to TRBJ2-1, with D perhaps matching TRBD2 (5 bases). CDR1 and CDR2 from the germline V gene are SGDLS and YYNGEE. CDR3 length: 17 residues.

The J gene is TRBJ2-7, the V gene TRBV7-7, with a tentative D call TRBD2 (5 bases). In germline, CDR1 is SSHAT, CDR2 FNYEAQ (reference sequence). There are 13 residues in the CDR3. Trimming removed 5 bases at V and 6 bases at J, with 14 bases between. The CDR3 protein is CASSPAERGEQYF. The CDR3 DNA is TGTGCCAGCAGCCCGGCGGAACGGGGCGAGCAGTACTTC.

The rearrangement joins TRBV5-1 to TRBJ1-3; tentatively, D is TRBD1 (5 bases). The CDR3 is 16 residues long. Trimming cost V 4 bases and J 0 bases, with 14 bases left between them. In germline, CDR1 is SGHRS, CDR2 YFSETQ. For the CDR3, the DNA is TGCGCCAGCAGCACCTTGACAGCCGACTCTGGAAACACCATATATTTT. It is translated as CASSTLTADSGNTIYF.

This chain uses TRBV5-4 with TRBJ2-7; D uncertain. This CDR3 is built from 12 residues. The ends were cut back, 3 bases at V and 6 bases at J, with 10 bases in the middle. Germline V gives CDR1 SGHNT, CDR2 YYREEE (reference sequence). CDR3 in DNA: TGTGCCAGCAGCTCAACAACTACCGAGCAGTACTTC. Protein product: CASSSTTTEQYF.

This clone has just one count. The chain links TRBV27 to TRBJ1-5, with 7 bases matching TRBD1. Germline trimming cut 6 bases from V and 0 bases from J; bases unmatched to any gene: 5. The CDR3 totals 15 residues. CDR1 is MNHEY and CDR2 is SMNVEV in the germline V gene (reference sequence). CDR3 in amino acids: CASSLRGYSNQPQHF. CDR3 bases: TGTGCCAGCAGCCTCAGGGGGTATAGCAATCAGCCCCAGCATTTT.

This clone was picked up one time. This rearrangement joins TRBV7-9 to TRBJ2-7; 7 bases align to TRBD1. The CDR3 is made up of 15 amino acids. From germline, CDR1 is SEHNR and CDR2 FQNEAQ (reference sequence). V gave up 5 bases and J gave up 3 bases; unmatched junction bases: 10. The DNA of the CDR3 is TGTGCCAGCAGCCCCCCGGGCCCAGGGGGCTACGAGCAGTACTTC. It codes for CASSPPGPGGYEQYF. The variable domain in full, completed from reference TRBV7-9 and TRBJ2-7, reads DTGVSQNPRHKITKRGQNVTFRCDPISEHNRLYWYRQTLGQGPEFLTYFQNEAQLEKSRLLSDRFSAERPKGSFSTLEIQRTEQGDSAMYLCASSPPGPGGYEQYFGPGTRLTVT.

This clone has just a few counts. The CDR3 nucleotides are TGCGCCAGCAGTAACTCGGGGGGGAACGGTAGGGAGCTGTTTTTT. Translating it yields CASSNSGGNGRELFF. The J gene is TRBJ2-2, the V gene TRBV10-2; 8 bases are a match to TRBD2. CDR1 WSHSY and CDR2 SAAADI come from the germline V gene. This CDR3 region has 15 residues. V trimming: 5 bases; J trimming: 9 bases; junction bases outside the gene matches: 11.

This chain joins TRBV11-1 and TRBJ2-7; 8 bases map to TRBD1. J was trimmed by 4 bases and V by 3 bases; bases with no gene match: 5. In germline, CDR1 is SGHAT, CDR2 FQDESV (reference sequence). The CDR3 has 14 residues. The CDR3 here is CASSFGQGGYEQYF. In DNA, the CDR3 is TGTGCCAGCAGCTTCGGACAGGGTGGGTACGAGCAGTACTTC.

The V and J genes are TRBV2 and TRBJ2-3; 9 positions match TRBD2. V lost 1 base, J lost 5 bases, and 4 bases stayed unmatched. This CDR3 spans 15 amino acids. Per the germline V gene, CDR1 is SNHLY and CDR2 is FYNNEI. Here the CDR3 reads CASSEGTSGLDTQYF. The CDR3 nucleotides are TGTGCCAGCAGTGAAGGAACTAGCGGGCTAGATACGCAGTATTTT. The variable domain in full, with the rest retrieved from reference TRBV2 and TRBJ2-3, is EPEVTQTPSHQVTQMGQEVILRCVPISNHLYFYWYRQILGQKVEFLVSFYNNEISEKSEIFDDQFSVERPDGSNFTLKIRSTKLEDSAMYFCASSEGTSGLDTQYFGPGTRLTVL.

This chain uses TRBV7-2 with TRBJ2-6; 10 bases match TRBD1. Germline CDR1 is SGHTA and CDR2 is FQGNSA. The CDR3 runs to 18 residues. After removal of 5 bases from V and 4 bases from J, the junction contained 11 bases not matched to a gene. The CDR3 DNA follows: TGTGCCAGCAGCCTCGTCGGGACAGGGGCTTTGGGGGCCAACGTCCTGACTTTC. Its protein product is CASSLVGTGALGANVLTF.

This CDR3 reads CASSDVRAGDTQYF. CDR3 nucleotide sequence: TGTGCCAGCAGTGACGTCAGGGCCGGAGATACGCAGTATTTT. The gene calls are TRBV6-4 and TRBJ2-3; D perhaps matches TRBD1 (5 bases). CDR3 length: 14 residues. The ends were cut back, 2 bases at V and 5 bases at J, with 11 bases in the middle. The germline gives CDR1 MRHNA, CDR2 SNTAGT.

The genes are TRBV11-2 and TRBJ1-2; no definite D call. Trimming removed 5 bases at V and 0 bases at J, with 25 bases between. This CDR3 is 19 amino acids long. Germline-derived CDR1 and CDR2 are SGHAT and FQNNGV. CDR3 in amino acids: CASSTHPRSTTPTNYGYTF. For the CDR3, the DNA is TGTGCCAGCAGCACTCACCCACGGAGCACCACCCCTACTAACTATGGCTACACCTTC.

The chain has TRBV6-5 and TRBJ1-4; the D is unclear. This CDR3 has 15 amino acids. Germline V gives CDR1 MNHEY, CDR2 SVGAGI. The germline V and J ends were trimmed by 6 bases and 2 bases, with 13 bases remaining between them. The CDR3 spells CASRTAPSTNEKLFF. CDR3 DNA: TGTGCCAGCAGAACAGCACCCTCTACTAATGAAAAACTGTTTTTT.

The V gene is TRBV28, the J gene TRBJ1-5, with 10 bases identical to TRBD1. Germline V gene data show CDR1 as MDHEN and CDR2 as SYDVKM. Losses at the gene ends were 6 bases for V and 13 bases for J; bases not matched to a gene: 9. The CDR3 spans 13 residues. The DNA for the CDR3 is TGTGCCAGCAGGGGACAGGGGCCCGAGGGACAGCATTTT. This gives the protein CASRGQGPEGQHF.

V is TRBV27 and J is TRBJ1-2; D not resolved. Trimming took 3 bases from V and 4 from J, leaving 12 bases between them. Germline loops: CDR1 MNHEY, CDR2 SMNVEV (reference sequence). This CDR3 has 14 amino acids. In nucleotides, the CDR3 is TGTGCCAGCAGTTTTAGGGCGGGTAGCTATGGCTACACCTTC. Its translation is CASSFRAGSYGYTF.

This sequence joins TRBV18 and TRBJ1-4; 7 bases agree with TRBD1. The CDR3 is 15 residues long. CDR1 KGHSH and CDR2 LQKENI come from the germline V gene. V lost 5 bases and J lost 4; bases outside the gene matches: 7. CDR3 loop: CASSGDRALNEKLFF. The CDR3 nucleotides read TGTGCCAGCTCAGGCGACAGGGCCCTTAATGAAAAACTGTTTTTT. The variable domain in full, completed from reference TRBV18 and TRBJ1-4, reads NAGVMQNPRHLVRRRGQEARLRCSPMKGHSHVYWYRQLPEEGLKFMVYLQKENIIDESGMPKERFSAEFPKEGPSILRIQQVVRGDSAAYFCASSGDRALNEKLFFGSGTQLSVL.

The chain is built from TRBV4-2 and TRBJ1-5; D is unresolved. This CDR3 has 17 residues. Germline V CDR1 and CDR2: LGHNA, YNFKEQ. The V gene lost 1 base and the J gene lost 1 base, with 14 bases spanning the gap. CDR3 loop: CASSQVVHPPSNQPQHF. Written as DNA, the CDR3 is TGTGCCAGCAGCCAAGTGGTACATCCACCCAGCAATCAGCCCCAGCATTTT.

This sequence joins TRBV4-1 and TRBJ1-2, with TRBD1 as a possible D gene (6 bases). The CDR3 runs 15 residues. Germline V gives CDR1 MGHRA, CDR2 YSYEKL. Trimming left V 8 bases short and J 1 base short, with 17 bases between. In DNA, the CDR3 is TGCGCCAGCCACCGAAAGACAGGAATTAACTATGGCTACACCTTC. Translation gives CASHRKTGINYGYTF.

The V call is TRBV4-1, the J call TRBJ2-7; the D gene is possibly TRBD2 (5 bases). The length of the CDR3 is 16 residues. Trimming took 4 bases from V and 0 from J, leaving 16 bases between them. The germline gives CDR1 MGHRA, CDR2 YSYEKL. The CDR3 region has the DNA TGCGCCAGCAGCCTTGTAGGGAGCCAGAGCTCCTACGAGCAGTACTTC. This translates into CASSLVGSQSSYEQYF.

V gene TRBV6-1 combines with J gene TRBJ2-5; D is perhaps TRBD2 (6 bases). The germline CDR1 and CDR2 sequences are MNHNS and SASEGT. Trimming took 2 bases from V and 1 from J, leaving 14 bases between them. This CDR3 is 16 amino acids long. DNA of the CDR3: TGTGCCAGCAGTGAACTGGCTAGCGCCTTCCAAGAGACCCAGTACTTC. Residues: CASSELASAFQETQYF.

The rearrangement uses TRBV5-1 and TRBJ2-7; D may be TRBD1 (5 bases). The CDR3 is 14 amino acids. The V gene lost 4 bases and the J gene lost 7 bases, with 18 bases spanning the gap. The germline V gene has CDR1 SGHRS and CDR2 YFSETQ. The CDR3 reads CASSQQAELGEQYF. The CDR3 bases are TGCGCCAGCAGCCAACAGGCGGAGTTGGGGGAGCAGTACTTC.

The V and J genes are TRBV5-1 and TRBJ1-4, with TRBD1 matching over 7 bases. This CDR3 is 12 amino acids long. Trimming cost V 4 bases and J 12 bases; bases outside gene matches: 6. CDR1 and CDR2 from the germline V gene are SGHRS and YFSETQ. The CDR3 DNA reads TGCGCCAGCAGCGGCGGGACAGAACAACTGTTTTTT. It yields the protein CASSGGTEQLFF.

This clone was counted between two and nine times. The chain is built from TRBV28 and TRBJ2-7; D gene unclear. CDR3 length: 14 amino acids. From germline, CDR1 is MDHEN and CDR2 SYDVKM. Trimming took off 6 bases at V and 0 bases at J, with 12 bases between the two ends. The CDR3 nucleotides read TGTGCCAGCAGGACCCAGGCCCACTCCTACGAGCAGTACTTC. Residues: CASRTQAHSYEQYF.